The clone carrying this TCR beta chain was found a few times. The use of a sample-barcoded 5' primer and a J-beta primer mix characterized a second PCR of about 7 to 12 cycles. TCRdb reprocessed the 5' RACE reads with MiXCR, giving one entry per CDR3 protein. Of roughly 1.6 million distinct CDR3 sequences listed, about 31% are singletons. This CDR3 has 13 residues. The V end was cut by 3 bases, the J end by 5 bases, with 10 bases between. Germline V CDR1 and CDR2: ENHRY, SYGVKD. This sample is part of a study of blood T cells in healthy people across ages. Sequencing was performed on blood. This chain uses TRBV10-3 with TRBJ1-1; unclear D gene. The TCR comes from a woman aged 25-40 years in good health. The DNA of the CDR3 is TGTGCCATCAGTGACCGGGGAGAGACTGAAGCTTTCTTT. Its translation is CAISDRGETEAFF.